The next 15 T cell receptor beta chains were all read from a single sample in a study of identical twins. TCRdb reprocessed the 5' RACE reads with MiXCR, giving one entry per CDR3 protein. In the table there are 640,000 or so distinct CDR3 sequences, around 6% of which are singletons. The specimen sequenced was naive T cells sorted from blood. The receptor set was obtained from a young man in good health.

The V and J genes are TRBV12-3 or TRBV12-4 and TRBJ2-3; no clear D gene. The CDR3 consists of 14 residues. The V end was cut by 4 bases, the J end by 2 bases, with 10 bases between. The CDR3 DNA reads as TGTGCCAGCAGTTGGAACCGATACACAGATACGCAGTATTTT. It translates to CASSWNRYTDTQYF.

The V gene is TRBV15, the J gene TRBJ2-2; 8 bases match TRBD1. CDR3 length equals 15 residues. With 3 bases clipped from V and 5 bases from J, the junction kept 5 bases outside the gene matches. The germline gives CDR1 LNHNV, CDR2 YYDKDF (reference sequence). The CDR3 is CATSSDTGGTGELFF. The CDR3 region has the DNA TGTGCCACCAGCAGTGATACAGGGGGGACCGGGGAGCTGTTTTTT.

This clonotype was observed at least ten times. This chain links TRBV20-1 with TRBJ2-7; D is perhaps TRBD2 (5 bases). Germline V gene lookup returns CDR1 DFQATT and CDR2 SNEGSKA (reference sequence). The CDR3 is 13 residues long. Trimming removed 3 bases from V and 1 base from J, with 10 bases in between. CDR3 region: CSASGRTSYEQYF. The CDR3 DNA sequence: TGCAGTGCTAGTGGAAGGACTTCCTACGAGCAGTACTTC.

This clonotype appeared a few times. The gene calls are TRBV12-5 and TRBJ2-1; no clear D. Germline CDR1 and CDR2: LGHNT and FRNRAP. This CDR3 region has 13 residues. V was clipped by 2 bases and J by 4 bases, with 6 bases between them. CDR3 residues: CASGLNRYNEQFF. The CDR3 coding sequence is TGTGCTAGTGGTTTGAACAGATACAATGAGCAGTTCTTC. The whole variable domain, remainder taken from reference TRBV12-5 and TRBJ2-1, is DARVTQTPRHKVTEMGQEVTMRCQPILGHNTVFWYRQTMMQGLELLAYFRNRAPLDDSGMPKDRFSAEMPDATLATLKIQPSEPRDSAVYFCASGLNRYNEQFFGPGTRLTVL.

V is TRBV12-3 or TRBV12-4 and J is TRBJ1-2; D remains ambiguous. V lost 1 base to trimming and J lost 1 base, with 16 bases between them. This CDR3 is 17 amino acids long. The CDR3 spells CASSLVLTSRLNYGYTF. In DNA form, the CDR3 reads TGTGCCAGCAGTTTAGTTCTGACCAGCCGCCTTAACTATGGCTACACCTTC.

This clonotype was picked up many times. The chain couples TRBV5-1 to TRBJ2-2; 7 bases align to TRBD1. Germline values: CDR1 SGHRS, CDR2 YFSETQ. Losses at the gene ends were 3 bases for V and 0 bases for J; bases not matched to a gene: 2. The length of the CDR3 is 15 residues. Here the CDR3 reads CASSWDSANTGELFF. The CDR3 region has the DNA TGCGCCAGCAGCTGGGACAGCGCGAACACCGGGGAGCTGTTTTTT.

The chain joins TRBV20-1 to TRBJ1-5; no clear D. The CDR3 sequence is 12 residues long. Germline CDR1 and CDR2: DFQATT and SNEGSKA (reference sequence). V was clipped by 3 bases and J by 1 base, with 4 bases between them. The DNA of the CDR3 is TGCAGTGCTAGTGGGAGCAATCAGCCCCAGCATTTT. Translation: CSASGSNQPQHF.

This clonotype showed up many times. The chain couples TRBV7-2 to TRBJ2-2, with TRBD2 as a possible D gene (6 bases). CDR3 length: 16 amino acids. The V and J ends lost 1 base and 4 bases respectively, with 13 bases between them. From germline, CDR1 is SGHTA and CDR2 FQGNSA. CDR3 sequence: CASSLVGGTGTGELFF. CDR3 DNA: TGTGCCAGCAGCTTAGTAGGCGGGACTGGCACCGGGGAGCTGTTTTTT.

This clonotype was recorded at least ten times. The chain links TRBV24-1 to TRBJ2-1; TRBD1 or TRBD2 may be the D gene (6 bases each). This CDR3 is 15 amino acids long. The germline V and J ends were trimmed by 5 bases and 7 bases, with 17 bases remaining between them. Germline V CDR1 and CDR2: KGHDR, SFDVKD. This CDR3 is CATSGDQGTRNEQFF. Written as DNA, the CDR3 is TGTGCCACCAGTGGAGACCAGGGGACTCGGAATGAGCAGTTCTTC.

The chain combines TRBV29-1 with TRBJ1-1; a weak D match, TRBD1 (6 bases). Between the trimmed V and J ends, which lost 1 base and 5 bases, there was a span of 14 bases. This CDR3 has 14 amino acids. CDR1 and CDR2 from the germline V gene are SQVTM and ANQGSEA. CDR3 nucleotides: TGCAGCGTTGAAGGACCCAGGGGAGCGACTGAAGCTTTCTTT. It encodes CSVEGPRGATEAFF.

The chain combines TRBV5-1 with TRBJ2-4; TRBD2 matches 13 bases. J lost 5 bases, V lost 0 bases, and 8 bases had no gene match. CDR1 and CDR2 (germline): SGHRS, YFSETQ. The CDR3 runs 18 residues. In nucleotides, the CDR3 is TGCGCCAGCAGCTTGGAAACTAGCGGGAGGGTTGCCGAAAACATTCAGTACTTC. Its translation is CASSLETSGRVAENIQYF.

This clonotype was seen only a few times. The chain is built from TRBV12-3 or TRBV12-4 and TRBJ1-1; 7 bases are a match to TRBD1. V lost 5 bases, J lost 4 bases, and 4 bases stayed unmatched. CDR3 length equals 13 residues. CDR3 region: CASSTGTATEAFF. Written as DNA, the CDR3 is TGTGCCAGCAGTACGGGGACAGCCACTGAAGCTTTCTTT.

The chain carries TRBV12-3 or TRBV12-4 and TRBJ2-4, with D perhaps TRBD2 (5 bases). Trimming pared 1 base from V and 13 bases from J, leaving 14 bases between. The CDR3 length is 13 residues. CDR3: CASSLVLGLLQYF. DNA for the CDR3: TGTGCCAGCAGTTTAGTGCTTGGACTGTTGCAGTACTTC.

Ten or more counts support this clonotype. This chain uses TRBV7-2 with TRBJ2-7, with no clear D. Looked up from germline, CDR1 is SGHTA and CDR2 is FQGNSA. The CDR3 length is 14 residues. V was pared by 4 bases and J by 6 bases, with 16 bases between. The CDR3 protein is CASSSPNGPLEQYF. The CDR3 region has the DNA TGTGCCAGCAGCTCCCCTAACGGCCCCCTCGAGCAGTACTTC. Complete variable domain (other parts from reference TRBV7-2 and TRBJ2-7): GAGVSQSPSNKVTEKGKDVELRCDPISGHTALYWYRQSLGQGLEFLIYFQGNSAPDKSGLPSDRFSAERTGGSVSTLTIQRTQQEDSAVYLCASSSPNGPLEQYFGPGTRLTVT.

This clonotype was observed at least ten times. The chain recombines TRBV15 with TRBJ2-4, with 7 bases aligning to TRBD1. V lost 7 bases and J lost 4; bases outside the gene matches: 4. Germline CDR1 is LNHNV and CDR2 is YYDKDF (reference sequence). The CDR3 extends over 13 amino acids. The chain's CDR3 is CATKDRSKNIQYF. CDR3 nucleotide sequence: TGTGCCACCAAGGACAGGTCAAAAAACATTCAGTACTTC.